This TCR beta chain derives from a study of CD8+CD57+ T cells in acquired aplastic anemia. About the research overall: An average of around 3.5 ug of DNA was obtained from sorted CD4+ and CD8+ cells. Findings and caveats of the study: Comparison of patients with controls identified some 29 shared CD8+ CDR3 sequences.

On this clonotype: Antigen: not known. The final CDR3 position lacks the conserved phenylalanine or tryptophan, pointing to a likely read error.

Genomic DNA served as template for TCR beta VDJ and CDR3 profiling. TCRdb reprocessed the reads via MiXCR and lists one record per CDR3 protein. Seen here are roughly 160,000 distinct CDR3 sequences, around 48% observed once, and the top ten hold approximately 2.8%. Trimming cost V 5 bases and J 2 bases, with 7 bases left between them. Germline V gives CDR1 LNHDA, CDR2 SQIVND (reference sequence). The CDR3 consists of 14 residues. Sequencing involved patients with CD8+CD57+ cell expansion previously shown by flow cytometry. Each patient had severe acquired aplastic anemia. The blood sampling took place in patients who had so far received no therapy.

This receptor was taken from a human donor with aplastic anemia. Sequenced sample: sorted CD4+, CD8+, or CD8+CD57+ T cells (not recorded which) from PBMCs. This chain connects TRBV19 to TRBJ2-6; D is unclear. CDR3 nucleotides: TGTGCCAGTAGTGCAGTCACTGGGGCCAACGTCCTGACTCTC. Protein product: CASSAVTGANVLTL.